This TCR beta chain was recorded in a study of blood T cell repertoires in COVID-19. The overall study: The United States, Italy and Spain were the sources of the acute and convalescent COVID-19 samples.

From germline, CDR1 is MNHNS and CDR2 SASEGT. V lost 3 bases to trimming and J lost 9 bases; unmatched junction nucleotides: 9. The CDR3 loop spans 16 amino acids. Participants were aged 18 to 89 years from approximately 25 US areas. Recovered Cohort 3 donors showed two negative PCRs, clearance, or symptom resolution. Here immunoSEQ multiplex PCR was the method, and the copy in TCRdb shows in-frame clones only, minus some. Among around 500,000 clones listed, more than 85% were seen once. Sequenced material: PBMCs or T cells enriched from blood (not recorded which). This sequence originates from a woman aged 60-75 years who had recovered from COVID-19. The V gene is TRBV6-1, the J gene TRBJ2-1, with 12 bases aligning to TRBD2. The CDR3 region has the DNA TGTGCCAGCAGTGACCCCCTAGCGGGGGGGTGGGGTGAGCAGTTCTTC. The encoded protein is CASSDPLAGGWGEQFF.